This TCR beta chain was profiled in a study of beta chain features in type 1 diabetes. About the study: About 110 million sorted cells were examined across all samples.

Sequencing targeted expressed TCRB transcripts, as all isolated RNA had been reverse transcribed. Produced via immunoSEQ multiplex PCR; TCRdb's table is partial and in-frame only. Found here are just over 600,000 clones, around 15% of them singletons; the top ten hold more than 0.08%. This clone appeared a few times. Its antigen is undetermined. General study findings and limits: VDJ junctions in type 1 diabetes patients carried more deletions and fewer insertions. Equally in patients and controls, PCR might preferentially amplify shorter templates. It was among patients, rather than healthy donors, that naive, central memory and Treg TCRB repertoires appeared more similar.

The receptor's source is a man younger than 35 in good health. Specimen: naive CD4+ T cells from blood.

The CDR3 here is CAISGTGKDYGYTF. The CDR3 bases are TGTGCCATCAGTGGGACAGGGAAGGACTATGGCTACACCTTC. The chain couples TRBV10-3 to TRBJ1-2; 8 bases are shared with TRBD1. The germline gives CDR1 ENHRY, CDR2 SYGVKD. The CDR3 consists of 14 residues. J gave up 3 bases and V 4 bases, and 4 bases lay outside the gene matches.